The 32 T cell receptor beta chains below all came from one sample that was sequenced in a study of monozygotic twins with inflammatory bowel disease. From its re-call of the 5' RACE reads, TCRdb lists each CDR3 protein once, without DNA. The sample yields about 330,000 distinct CDR3 sequences, of which the top ten take up 2%. The sample comprised blood. Every receptor here comes from a human donor with ulcerative colitis or Crohn's disease, or a healthy co-twin of an affected twin (not recorded which).

The chain employs TRBV6-2 or TRBV6-3 and TRBJ2-1. The CDR3 runs to 12 residues. Looked up from germline, CDR1 is MNHEY and CDR2 is SVGEGT. This CDR3 is CASSYSRREQFF.

V and J are TRBV11-2 and TRBJ2-5. This CDR3 is 14 amino acids long. Germline-derived CDR1 and CDR2 are SGHAT and FQNNGV. CDR3: CASSPVDKWETQYF.

The genes are TRBV6-4 and TRBJ2-2; TCRdb calls TRBD2, which cannot be checked without DNA. There are 16 residues in the CDR3. Germline V gives CDR1 MRHNA, CDR2 SNTAGT. CDR3 sequence reads: CASSDLAGGSPGELFF.

J is TRBJ2-3 and V is TRBV14; as DNA is missing, the TRBD1 call by TCRdb cannot be tested. The CDR3 has 15 residues. Germline-derived CDR1 and CDR2 are SGHDN and FVKESK. The CDR3 sequence is CASAPLGQFTDTQYF.

The V call is TRBV27, the J call TRBJ2-6; TCRdb indicates TRBD2, and absent DNA this call remains unverified. Looked up from germline, CDR1 is MNHEY and CDR2 is SMNVEV (reference sequence). CDR3 size: 17 residues. The CDR3 protein is CASSFRQAHSGANVLTF.

V usage is TRBV5-1 and J usage is TRBJ2-3; TCRdb indicates TRBD1, and absent DNA this call remains unverified. Germline assignment: CDR1 SGHRS and CDR2 YFSETQ. This CDR3 spans 16 amino acids. CDR3 amino acids: CASSLGAGQMTDTQYF.

The chain employs TRBV12-3 or TRBV12-4 and TRBJ1-4; TCRdb outputs TRBD1, but without DNA this stays unchecked. The CDR3 runs 15 residues. CDR3 loop: CASRATGSPNEKLFF.

The chain uses TRBV7-2 and TRBJ2-7; TCRdb lists TRBD1, though no DNA is available to test this call. The CDR3 totals 14 residues. The V gene's germline CDR1 is SGHTA and CDR2 FQGNSA. CDR3 region: CASSLTRTAGEQYF.

V gene TRBV7-2 combines with J gene TRBJ1-2; TCRdb's D call of TRBD1 is untestable without DNA. Germline CDR1 reads SGHTA; CDR2 reads FQGNSA. This CDR3 is 14 amino acids long. The CDR3 protein is CASSRDRTNYGYTF.

The chain links TRBV20-1 to TRBJ2-3; TCRdb names TRBD1, which stays unverified in the absence of DNA. The germline gives CDR1 DFQATT, CDR2 SNEGSKA (reference sequence). This CDR3 is built from 18 residues. The CDR3 reads CSARERYRGRTGTDTQYF.

The V gene is TRBV20-1, the J gene TRBJ1-5. CDR3 length: 14 residues. CDR1 and CDR2 from the germline V gene are DFQATT and SNEGSKA (reference sequence). CDR3 residues: CSARDPTRHQPQHF.

The chain employs TRBV19 and TRBJ1-2; the TRBD1 assignment by TCRdb is unverifiable without DNA. The V gene's germline CDR1 is LNHDA and CDR2 SQIVND (reference sequence). This CDR3 comprises 13 residues. CDR3 protein: CASTATGGNGYTF.

The V gene is TRBV20-1, the J gene TRBJ2-5; the TRBD2 assignment by TCRdb is unverifiable without DNA. The CDR3 runs 15 residues. Germline V lookup: CDR1 DFQATT, CDR2 SNEGSKA (reference sequence). This CDR3 reads CSAATSGGFQETQYF.

The rearrangement joins TRBV5-1 to TRBJ2-2; TCRdb designates TRBD1, a call that cannot be tested without DNA. The length of the CDR3 is 15 residues. Germline lookup yields CDR1 SGHRS and CDR2 YFSETQ. This chain's CDR3 is CASSPSTGRTGELFF.

This chain connects TRBV5-1 to TRBJ2-2. Germline V gene lookup returns CDR1 SGHRS and CDR2 YFSETQ. The CDR3 spans 15 residues. CDR3 region: CASSPGFSGAGELFF.

The rearrangement joins TRBV20-1 to TRBJ2-3; TCRdb's D call, TRBD2, is unchecked because there is no DNA. The germline CDR1 and CDR2 sequences are DFQATT and SNEGSKA (reference sequence). The CDR3 sequence is 14 residues long. The CDR3 sequence: CSASATLITDTQYF.

The chain carries TRBV2 and TRBJ1-2; no DNA is available, so the TRBD1 call from TCRdb remains unchecked. The CDR3 length is 15 residues. Germline V CDR1 and CDR2: SNHLY, FYNNEI. Here the CDR3 reads CASRARDQGYYGYTF.

The chain uses TRBV4-1 and TRBJ2-2; lacking DNA, the TRBD2 call made by TCRdb goes unchecked. Looked up from germline, CDR1 is MGHRA and CDR2 is YSYEKL. The CDR3 has 16 residues. The CDR3 is CASSQVLTSDTGELFF.

The chain joins TRBV18 to TRBJ1-1; TCRdb outputs TRBD1, but without DNA this stays unchecked. Germline lookup yields CDR1 KGHSH and CDR2 LQKENI. This CDR3 comprises 13 residues. CDR3 region: CVSSPGRGTEAFF.

The gene calls are TRBV2 and TRBJ1-5; TCRdb returns TRBD1, unconfirmable since there is no DNA. CDR1 is SNHLY, CDR2 FYNNEI, per germline. The CDR3 length is 15 residues. The CDR3 is CASRPTHRGNQPQHF.

This sequence joins TRBV12-3 or TRBV12-4 and TRBJ1-2; TCRdb's D call, TRBD1, is unchecked because there is no DNA. This CDR3 comprises 15 residues. The CDR3 sequence: CASSPRQGRNYGYTF.

This chain connects TRBV20-1 to TRBJ2-2; TCRdb indicates TRBD2, and absent DNA this call remains unverified. The CDR3 is 16 residues long. CDR1 is DFQATT and CDR2 is SNEGSKA in the germline V gene (reference sequence). CDR3 sequence reads: CSARMRGGSGTGELFF.

The rearrangement uses TRBV28 and TRBJ2-5; TCRdb's D call of TRBD1 is untestable without DNA. Germline assignment: CDR1 MDHEN and CDR2 SYDVKM. The CDR3 extends over 17 amino acids. CDR3 sequence reads: CASGPPGGRLLQETQYF.

The CDR3 protein is CASSYLGTWGSSGANVLTF. This chain joins TRBV11-1 and TRBJ2-6; the TCRdb D gene call, TRBD1, has no DNA to confirm it. Germline values: CDR1 SGHAT, CDR2 FQDESV (reference sequence). This CDR3 has 19 residues.

The chain uses TRBV18 and TRBJ2-7; TCRdb indicates TRBD1, and absent DNA this call remains unverified. Germline V lookup: CDR1 KGHSH, CDR2 LQKENI. The CDR3 has 17 residues. The CDR3 loop reads CVSSPSIPGQGFHEQYF.

The chain has TRBV5-1 and TRBJ1-1; as DNA is missing, the TRBD1 call by TCRdb cannot be tested. Looked up from germline, CDR1 is SGHRS and CDR2 is YFSETQ. The CDR3 sequence is 15 residues long. This chain's CDR3 is CASSDGVPGYTEAFF.

The chain carries TRBV29-1 and TRBJ2-1; the TCRdb D gene call, TRBD1, has no DNA to confirm it. This CDR3 comprises 14 residues. Germline V gene sequence: CDR1 SQVTM, CDR2 ANQGSEA. CDR3 residues: CSVEIGGQHNEQFF.

This chain uses TRBV9 with TRBJ1-6. The CDR3 is made up of 16 amino acids. CDR1 SGDLS and CDR2 YYNGEE come from the germline V gene. CDR3 sequence reads: CASSGSKSPYNSPLHF.

J is TRBJ2-7 and V is TRBV29-1; TCRdb outputs TRBD1, but without DNA this stays unchecked. The CDR3 has 12 amino acids. CDR1 and CDR2 from the germline V gene are SQVTM and ANQGSEA. Here the CDR3 reads CSAGTGGNEQYF.

The chain links TRBV10-3 to TRBJ2-3; TCRdb reports TRBD1, a call that lacks DNA to check it against. This CDR3 contains 15 residues. Per germline, CDR1 ENHRY and CDR2 SYGVKD. The CDR3 spells CAISQGGRSTDTQYF.

The chain carries TRBV12-3 or TRBV12-4 and TRBJ2-1; there is no DNA to check the TCRdb D call of TRBD2. The CDR3 is 14 amino acids. The CDR3: CASSGLPSYNEQFF.

The rearrangement joins TRBV20-1 to TRBJ1-4; TCRdb's assignment of TRBD1 cannot be checked, as there is no DNA. The CDR3 has 15 amino acids. The germline V gene encodes CDR1 DFQATT and CDR2 SNEGSKA (reference sequence). CDR3 sequence: CSAYPATGSNEKLFF.